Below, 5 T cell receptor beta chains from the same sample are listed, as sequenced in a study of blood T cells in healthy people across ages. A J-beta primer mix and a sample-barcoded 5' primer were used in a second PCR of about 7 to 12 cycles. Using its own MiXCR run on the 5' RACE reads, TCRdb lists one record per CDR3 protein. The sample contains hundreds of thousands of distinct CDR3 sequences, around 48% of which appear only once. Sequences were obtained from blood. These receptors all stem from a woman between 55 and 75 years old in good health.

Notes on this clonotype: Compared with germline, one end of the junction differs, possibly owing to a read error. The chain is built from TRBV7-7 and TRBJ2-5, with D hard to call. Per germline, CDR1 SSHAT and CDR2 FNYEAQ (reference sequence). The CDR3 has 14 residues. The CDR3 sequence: CASSLITNQETQYF. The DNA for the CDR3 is TGTGCTAGCAGCTTAATAACCAACCAAGAGACCCAGTACTTC.

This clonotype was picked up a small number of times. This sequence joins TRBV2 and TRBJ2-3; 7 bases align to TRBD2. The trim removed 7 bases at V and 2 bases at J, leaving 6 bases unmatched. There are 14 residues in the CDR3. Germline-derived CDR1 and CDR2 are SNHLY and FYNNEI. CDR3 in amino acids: CASIWRENTDTQYF. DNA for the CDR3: TGTGCCAGCATTTGGCGGGAGAACACAGATACGCAGTATTTT.

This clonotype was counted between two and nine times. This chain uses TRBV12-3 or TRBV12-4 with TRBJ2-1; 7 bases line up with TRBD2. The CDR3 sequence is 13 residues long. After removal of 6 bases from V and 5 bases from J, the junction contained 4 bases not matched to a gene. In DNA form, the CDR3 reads TGTGCCAGCAGGGCTAGCGGTAACAATGAGCAGTTCTTC. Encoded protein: CASRASGNNEQFF.

CDR3 sequence reads: CASNNRDTYEQYF. In nucleotides, the CDR3 is TGTGCCAGCAACAACCGGGACACCTACGAGCAGTACTTC. The chain joins TRBV6-2 or TRBV6-3 to TRBJ2-7; possibly TRBD1 for D (6 bases). The CDR3 consists of 13 residues. V lost 7 bases and J lost 2, with 12 bases in between. CDR1 and CDR2 (germline): MNHEY, SVGEGT.

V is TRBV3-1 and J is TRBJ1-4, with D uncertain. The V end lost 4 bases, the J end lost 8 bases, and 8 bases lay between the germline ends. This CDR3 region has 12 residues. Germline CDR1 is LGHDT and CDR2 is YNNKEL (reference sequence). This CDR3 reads CASSLRREKLFF. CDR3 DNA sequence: TGTGCCAGCAGCCTAAGGAGAGAAAAACTGTTTTTT.